The clone carrying this T cell receptor (beta chain) was observed a few times. What it binds is not known. The sample is drawn from a study of cytomegalovirus exposure and HLA in healthy donors. General study points: The authors listed 164 TCR beta chains as cytomegalovirus-associated.

Per germline, CDR1 SNHLY and CDR2 FYNNEI. With 3 bases removed from V and 2 bases from J, the gap between germline ends came to 8 bases. The CDR3 sequence is 14 residues long. The PCR was carried out with 60 Vbeta primers and 13 Jbeta primers. Per the authors' pipeline: A later analysis tallied tens of millions of unique TCR beta chains, roughly 11 million of them shared. Generated by immunoSEQ multiplex PCR, the TCRdb table keeps only in-frame clones and is missing some. The V and J calls and clone size were taken over from that table, and D and trimming were inferred from the DNA. The sample has 150,000 or so clones, roughly 66% seen once.

The V call is TRBV2, the J call TRBJ2-1; no firm D call. The source material was PBMCs. The sequence came from a woman under 30 in good health and CMV-seronegative. The CDR3 loop is CASSEATPYNEQFF. CDR3 sequence (DNA): TGTGCCAGCAGTGAGGCCACCCCCTACAATGAGCAGTTCTTC.